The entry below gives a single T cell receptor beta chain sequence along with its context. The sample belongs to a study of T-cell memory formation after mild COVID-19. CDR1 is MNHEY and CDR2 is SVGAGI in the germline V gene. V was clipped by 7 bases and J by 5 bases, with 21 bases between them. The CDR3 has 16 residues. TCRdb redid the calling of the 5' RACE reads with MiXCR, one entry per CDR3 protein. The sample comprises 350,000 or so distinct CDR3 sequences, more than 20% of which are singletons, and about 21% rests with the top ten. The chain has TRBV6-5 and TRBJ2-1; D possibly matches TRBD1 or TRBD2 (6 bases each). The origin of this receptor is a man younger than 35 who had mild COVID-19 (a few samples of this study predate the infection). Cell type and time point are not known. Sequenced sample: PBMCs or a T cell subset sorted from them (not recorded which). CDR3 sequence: CASTLSVWGADNEQFF. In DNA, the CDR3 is TGTGCCAGCACTCTCTCAGTCTGGGGGGCCGACAATGAGCAGTTCTTC.